Shown below are 12 T cell receptor beta chains from a single sample sequenced in a study of shared clonotypes between healthy human individuals. Method: immunoSEQ multiplex PCR; TCRdb's copy keeps in-frame clones and lacks some. The data show some 2,000,000 clones, nearly 97% seen once. The sequenced sample was naive CD4+ T cells sorted from blood. Subset denoted: CD45RA+ positively selected. These receptors were obtained from a man aged 18 to 29 in good health.

The V gene is TRBV5-6, the J gene TRBJ1-3; D is undetermined. The CDR3 is 14 residues long. The V end lost 0 bases, the J end lost 8 bases, and 12 bases lay between the germline ends. Germline lookup yields CDR1 SGHDT and CDR2 YYEEEE. CDR3 sequence reads: CASSLEGLRDTIYF. CDR3 DNA: TGTGCCAGCAGCTTGGAAGGGTTACGGGACACCATATATTTT.

In this sample, this clone turned up a few times. The chain employs TRBV28 and TRBJ1-3; D gene ambiguous. In germline, CDR1 is MDHEN, CDR2 SYDVKM. The ends were cut back, 4 bases at V and 0 bases at J, with 19 bases in the middle. The CDR3 totals 18 residues. In DNA, the CDR3 is TGTGCCAGCAGTTCTATTACCCCGAGCGTTCACTCTGGAAACACCATATATTTT. Residues: CASSSITPSVHSGNTIYF.

The rearrangement joins TRBV18 to TRBJ2-1; 11 bases agree with TRBD2. Germline trimming cut 1 base from V and 5 bases from J; bases unmatched to any gene: 7. CDR3 size: 17 residues. Looked up from germline, CDR1 is KGHSH and CDR2 is LQKENI. The CDR3 DNA sequence: TGTGCCAGCTCACCACTGCTTGGGACTAGCGGAAACAATGAGCAGTTCTTC. This sequence encodes CASSPLLGTSGNNEQFF. Using reference TRBV18 and TRBJ2-1 for the parts outside the CDR3, the full variable domain is NAGVMQNPRHLVRRRGQEARLRCSPMKGHSHVYWYRQLPEEGLKFMVYLQKENIIDESGMPKERFSAEFPKEGPSILRIQQVVRGDSAAYFCASSPLLGTSGNNEQFFGPGTRLTVL.

The chain links TRBV5-1 to TRBJ2-7; D possibly corresponds to TRBD2 (6 bases). V was pared by 0 bases and J by 5 bases, with 15 bases between. The CDR3 has 15 residues. Germline CDR1 SGHRS, CDR2 YFSETQ. This CDR3 reads CASSLVFGPGDEQYF. CDR3 nucleotide sequence: TGCGCCAGCAGCTTGGTATTCGGTCCGGGGGACGAGCAGTACTTC.

The V and J genes are TRBV2 and TRBJ1-1; D gene uncertain. Germline CDR1 SNHLY, CDR2 FYNNEI. The CDR3 consists of 12 residues. V was cut by 7 bases and J by 0 bases, with 6 bases left in between. The CDR3 DNA sequence: TGTGCCAGCAATCAGGTGAACACTGAAGCTTTCTTT. This codes for CASNQVNTEAFF.

A remark on this clone: Other DNA sequences of this sample code for an identical CDR3. This rearrangement joins TRBV29-1 to TRBJ1-1; D unclear. CDR3 size: 11 residues. The germline CDR1 and CDR2 sequences are SQVTM and ANQGSEA. Trimming took 6 bases from V and 0 from J, leaving 5 bases between them. CDR3 region: CSVGLNTEAFF. The CDR3 bases are TGCAGCGTGGGATTGAACACTGAAGCTTTCTTT.

The chain recombines TRBV14 with TRBJ2-7; D is uncertain. The germline CDR1 and CDR2 sequences are SGHDN and FVKESK. The V end was cut by 0 bases, the J end by 4 bases, with 7 bases between. This CDR3 is 13 amino acids long. This CDR3 reads CASSQETLYEQYF. CDR3 DNA: TGTGCCAGCAGCCAAGAAACCCTTTACGAGCAGTACTTC.

The V call is TRBV18, the J call TRBJ2-2; 9 nucleotides match TRBD1. Germline CDR1 is KGHSH and CDR2 is LQKENI. The CDR3 sequence is 17 residues long. With 2 bases clipped from V and 5 bases from J, the junction kept 9 bases outside the gene matches. The CDR3 DNA reads TGTGCCAGCTCACCAACCGGGACAGGGAGTATAACCGGGGAGCTGTTTTTT. The encoded protein is CASSPTGTGSITGELFF.

To note about this clone: The same CDR3 also results from other DNA sequences found in this sample. The chain links TRBV5-6 to TRBJ2-7; D uncertain. CDR1 is SGHDT, CDR2 YYEEEE, per germline. The ends were cut back, 1 base at V and 7 bases at J, with 9 bases in the middle. The CDR3 runs 12 residues. The CDR3 sequence is CASSLPVGEQYF. The CDR3 coding sequence is TGTGCCAGCAGCTTGCCGGTTGGTGAGCAGTACTTC.

The chain joins TRBV6-1 to TRBJ1-5; maybe TRBD1 (6 bases). Trimming stripped 5 bases from V and 4 bases from J, with 6 bases between. The germline CDR1 and CDR2 sequences are MNHNS and SASEGT. This CDR3 is 12 amino acids long. CDR3 in DNA: TGTGCCAGCAGTACAGGGAATCAGCCCCAGCATTTT. Translated: CASSTGNQPQHF.

V is TRBV10-1 and J is TRBJ2-7; D is unresolved. Germline loops: CDR1 WNHNN, CDR2 SYGVQD (reference sequence). The CDR3 extends over 13 amino acids. With 0 bases removed from V and 12 bases from J, the gap between germline ends came to 15 bases. The CDR3: CASSESRQLPRYF. The CDR3 coding sequence is TGCGCCAGCAGTGAGTCTCGGCAGCTCCCTCGGTACTTC.

The J gene is TRBJ1-5, the V gene TRBV7-9; 9 bases are shared with TRBD1. CDR1 is SEHNR, CDR2 FQNEAQ, per germline (reference sequence). After removal of 4 bases from V and 7 bases from J, the junction contained 8 bases not matched to a gene. The length of the CDR3 is 15 residues. Here the CDR3 DNA reads TGTGCCAGCAGCTCCACAGGGGGCGCGGGCCAGCCCCAGCATTTT. The encoded protein is CASSSTGGAGQPQHF.